These 18 T cell receptor beta chains were all obtained from the same sample, sequenced in a study of identical twins. A single record per CDR3 protein comes from TCRdb applying MiXCR to the 5' RACE reads. The table lists some 250,000 distinct CDR3 sequences, roughly 12% of them singletons. These records were also assigned to another study, of yellow fever vaccine responses in identical twins.

The sequenced material came from memory (CD45RO+) T cells sorted from blood. The origin of the receptors is a woman under 30 in good health.

This clonotype occurred a few times. This chain joins TRBV9 and TRBJ1-1, with D uncertain. Trimming pared 2 bases from V and 7 bases from J, leaving 12 bases between. The germline gives CDR1 SGDLS, CDR2 YYNGEE. The CDR3 totals 13 residues. CDR3 nucleotide sequence: TGTGCCAGCAGCGTCTTCTCCAAAGGTGAAGCTTTCTTT. This encodes CASSVFSKGEAFF.

J is TRBJ2-2 and V is TRBV28; unclear D gene. Trimming took 6 bases from V and 4 from J, leaving 12 bases between them. This CDR3 contains 14 residues. Germline V CDR1 and CDR2: MDHEN, SYDVKM. As DNA, the CDR3 is TGTGCCAGCAGAAACCCCCCCGGCACCGGGGAGCTGTTTTTT. Its protein is CASRNPPGTGELFF.

The rearrangement uses TRBV5-1 and TRBJ2-3; D gene unclear. V was trimmed by 1 base and J by 6 bases, leaving 9 bases between them. In germline, CDR1 is SGHRS, CDR2 YFSETQ. The CDR3 extends over 13 amino acids. CDR3 protein: CASSLRDGDTQYF. CDR3 DNA sequence: TGCGCCAGCAGCTTGAGGGATGGGGATACGCAGTATTTT.

This chain connects TRBV20-1 to TRBJ2-1; TRBD2 might be the D (6 bases). The ends were cut back, 3 bases at V and 4 bases at J, with 22 bases in the middle. This CDR3 is 17 amino acids long. CDR1 and CDR2 from the germline V gene are DFQATT and SNEGSKA (reference sequence). CDR3 DNA sequence: TGCAGTGCTAGTGTAAGCGGGCCCCTCGGGGTTTACAATGAGCAGTTCTTC. It is translated as CSASVSGPLGVYNEQFF.

This clonotype was recorded a few times. The chain has TRBV7-8 and TRBJ2-3; D is undetermined. V lost 0 bases and J lost 11, with 18 bases in between. The CDR3 length is 15 residues. Germline CDR1 reads SGHVS; CDR2 reads FQNEAQ. CDR3 in amino acids: CASSLADARDRGQYF. CDR3 bases: TGTGCCAGCAGCTTAGCCGACGCCCGAGACCGAGGGCAGTATTTT.

The chain is built from TRBV3-1 and TRBJ2-4, with 11 bases lining up with TRBD2. The junction had 13 bases not matched to a gene; V was cut back by 0 bases and J by 0 bases. Germline lookup yields CDR1 LGHDT and CDR2 YNNKEL (reference sequence). The CDR3 is 21 residues long. Written as DNA, the CDR3 is TGTGCCAGCAGCCAAGACCCGCTAGCGGGGGGACTACCGCTAGCCAAAAACATTCAGTACTTC. This encodes CASSQDPLAGGLPLAKNIQYF.

This clonotype was seen more than once but under ten times. The rearrangement uses TRBV5-1 and TRBJ2-3; D is undetermined. The V end lost 7 bases, the J end lost 5 bases, and 11 bases lay between the germline ends. Germline-derived CDR1 and CDR2 are SGHRS and YFSETQ. CDR3 length: 12 amino acids. DNA of the CDR3: TGCGCCAGCTTCCGGACCCGAGATACGCAGTATTTT. This encodes CASFRTRDTQYF.

Details on this clonotype: This may stem from a read error, because a much larger clone lies one nucleotide away. The CDR3 loop reads CSVGGAVGETQYF. DNA for the CDR3: TGCAGCGTTGGGGGAGCTGTGGGAGAGACCCAGTACTTC. The chain recombines TRBV29-1 with TRBJ2-5; possibly TRBD2 for D (5 bases). V was pared by 4 bases and J by 4 bases, with 13 bases between. Germline assignment: CDR1 SQVTM and CDR2 ANQGSEA. This CDR3 is built from 13 residues.

This clonotype has a handful of counts. The chain is built from TRBV7-9 and TRBJ2-3, with D perhaps matching TRBD2 (6 bases). V lost 5 bases and J lost 3, with 12 bases in between. CDR1 is SEHNR, CDR2 FQNEAQ, per germline (reference sequence). The CDR3 covers 14 residues. In nucleotides, the CDR3 is TGTGCCAGCAGCCCCATGGGGAGGACAGATACGCAGTATTTT. It yields the protein CASSPMGRTDTQYF. Full variable domain (remainder filled in from reference TRBV7-9 and TRBJ2-3): DTGVSQNPRHKITKRGQNVTFRCDPISEHNRLYWYRQTLGQGPEFLTYFQNEAQLEKSRLLSDRFSAERPKGSFSTLEIQRTEQGDSAMYLCASSPMGRTDTQYFGPGTRLTVL.

The table lists this clonotype with a few counts. The V gene is TRBV20-1, the J gene TRBJ2-7, with D unclear. Per the germline V gene, CDR1 is DFQATT and CDR2 is SNEGSKA (reference sequence). This CDR3 has 15 amino acids. Deletions cut 1 base from V and 1 base from J, with 14 bases between. CDR3 sequence: CSARGIARPSYEQYF. For the CDR3, the DNA is TGCAGTGCTAGAGGTATCGCCAGGCCGTCCTACGAGCAGTACTTC.

This chain links TRBV20-1 with TRBJ2-2, with D possibly matching TRBD2 (6 bases). V lost 0 bases, J lost 0 bases, and 11 bases lay in between. This CDR3 region has 16 residues. Germline V gene sequence: CDR1 DFQATT, CDR2 SNEGSKA (reference sequence). The CDR3 DNA follows: TGCAGTGCTAGAGATCGGGGAGGACCGAACACCGGGGAGCTGTTTTTT. Translating it yields CSARDRGGPNTGELFF.

This chain connects TRBV19 to TRBJ2-1, with D maybe TRBD1 (6 bases). Germline V gene lookup returns CDR1 LNHDA and CDR2 SQIVND (reference sequence). Between the trimmed V and J ends, which lost 7 bases and 7 bases, there was a span of 14 bases. This CDR3 comprises 13 residues. CDR3 DNA sequence: TGTGCCAGTAATCAGGGGCTACAAAATGAGCAGTTCTTC. Translated: CASNQGLQNEQFF.

The chain uses TRBV5-1 and TRBJ2-3; perhaps D is TRBD1 or TRBD2 (6 bases each). The CDR3 has 14 amino acids. Germline values: CDR1 SGHRS, CDR2 YFSETQ. With 2 bases removed from V and 5 bases from J, the gap between germline ends came to 12 bases. The CDR3 reads CASSFSGEEDTQYF. The CDR3 DNA follows: TGCGCCAGCAGCTTTTCAGGGGAGGAAGATACGCAGTATTTT.

This clonotype was seen only a few times. V is TRBV20-1 and J is TRBJ2-7; D remains ambiguous. The CDR3 totals 13 residues. Germline V gene sequence: CDR1 DFQATT, CDR2 SNEGSKA (reference sequence). CDR3: CSTPLRSSYEQYF. In nucleotides, the CDR3 is TGCAGCACCCCCCTGAGGAGCTCCTACGAGCAGTACTTC.

Worth noting for this clonotype: A read error may be the cause here, since a much bigger clone is one base away. The rearrangement links TRBV28 to TRBJ2-7; TRBD1 matches 7 bases. The CDR3 is 18 residues long. Trimming at V came to 4 bases and at J to 2 bases, leaving 17 bases not matched to a gene. Germline V gene data show CDR1 as MDHEN and CDR2 as SYDVKM. Written as DNA, the CDR3 is TGTGCCAGCAGTTCCTTACTATTCGACAGGGAAGGGGCCTACGAGCAGTACTTC. Amino acids: CASSSLLFDREGAYEQYF.

This clonotype was seen a few times. The chain has TRBV10-2 and TRBJ1-1; D gene unclear. The CDR3 sequence is 15 residues long. V was clipped by 4 bases and J by 1 base, with 13 bases between them. Germline loops: CDR1 WSHSY, CDR2 SAAADI. The CDR3 DNA follows: TGCGCCAGCAGTGTGGAGGCTCTCTGGAACACTGAAGCTTTCTTT. Encoded protein: CASSVEALWNTEAFF.

V is TRBV4-2 and J is TRBJ2-2; no clear D gene. The CDR3 is 16 residues long. V was shortened by 5 bases and J by 2 bases, with 15 bases between the two germline ends. Looked up from germline, CDR1 is LGHNA and CDR2 is YNFKEQ. The CDR3 nucleotides are TGTGCCAGCAGCAAGGCTACGGACCGAAACACCGGGGAGCTGTTTTTT. Protein product: CASSKATDRNTGELFF.

This clonotype has only a few counts. The rearrangement links TRBV29-1 to TRBJ2-2; TRBD2 agrees at 7 bases. The CDR3 runs 14 residues. V lost 7 bases and J lost 1; bases outside the gene matches: 6. Germline loops: CDR1 SQVTM, CDR2 ANQGSEA. CDR3 sequence: CSAGGGGNTGELFF. The CDR3 DNA reads as TGCAGCGCCGGCGGGGGAGGGAACACCGGGGAGCTGTTTTTT.